This TCR beta chain derives from a study of T cells after posttransplantation cyclophosphamide (dated by TCRdb to the mid-2010s). In the study overall: Using TRB sequencing, the study followed how the T cell repertoire rebuilt after myeloablative bone marrow transplantation with posttransplantation cyclophosphamide given as GVHD prophylaxis. Samples from 30 to 45 PTCy-treated patients and 16 related bone marrow donors of those patients were subjected to antigen receptor sequencing. Blood from all 30 or so PTCy patients who had 1-year posttransplant specimens underwent TRB sequencing. TRB sequencing was also done on up to 3 additional blood samples from 2 to 5.2 years after transplant in 3 patients, and on pretransplant blood from 4 patients. Because TRA and TRB clonality correlated tightly in several samples, later TCR analyses were limited to TRB. Public TRB sequences were queried against a database of over 3,000 sequences associated with responses to pathogens, tumor antigens, self-antigens and alloantigens. Points the paper makes about the study in general: The TRB repertoires of T cells infiltrating skin or GI tract showed only limited overlap with the TRB repertoires of T cells in blood. At 1-2 months, donor-recipient similarity was low but rose over the first year, and the later blood repertoires were often dominated by donor CD8+ memory clones. Across 35 to 45 patients, TRB clonality was highly associated with recipient CMV seropositivity and CMV reactivation, and diversity in PTCy patients was similar to diversity in CNI/methotrexate controls.

A word on this clone: Which antigen it targets is not known. Base qualities were left out, and no much larger clone turns up one base away.

Peripheral blood samples were provided by related bone marrow donors on the day of marrow donation. Mononuclear cells from peripheral blood and bone marrow were separated by Ficoll-Hypaque density centrifugation and then cryopreserved. CD4+ and CD8+ T cells, including naive and memory subsets, were sorted by FACS using a FACSAria II. Genomic DNA was the input for TRB sequencing, which was run either with the immunoSEQ assay at survey resolution or with the hsTCRB kit. As for the original processing: The immunoSEQ software handled the initial read processing, while the LymphoSeq R package was used for the repertoire analyses. Clonality was computed as 1 minus normalized Shannon entropy; Gini coefficient was also calculated for each TRB dataset. To infer phenotypes in unsorted samples, TRB sequences from sorted subsets of the recipient or donor were mapped onto the unsorted samples of the same recipient. TCRdb carries this immuneACCESS record with in-frame sequences only. Its versions omit some clonotypes, under half of them owing to an unresolved V gene in the studies checked, with the rest unexplained. The DNA was the basis for D and trimming; V, J and clone size are from that table. The sample profile shows about 1,200 clones; roughly four fifths of them were found once. 9% to 15% of the sample goes to the ten largest clones.

The CDR3 covers 13 residues, taking in both the cysteine and the phenylalanine. Only the CDR3 part of the read is kept: 39 bases, read in frame from the first base. CDR1 MNHEY and CDR2 SVGAGI were looked up in the germline V gene. V drops 6 bases and J drops 7 bases, leaving 16 bases in between. Sequenced input: memory CD8+ T cells sorted from blood. This clonotype was sampled from a man in his fifties or sixties in good health, CMV-negative, and a related stem cell transplant donor. The rearrangement joined TRBV6-5 to TRBJ2-7, and the D gene may be TRBD2, 6 bases matching. The CDR3 sequence is CASSPGLLGEQYF. The bases are TGTGCCAGCAGCCCGGGACTCCTCGGGGAGCAGTACTTC.